This T cell receptor beta chain was sequenced during a study of memory CD4+ T cells and cytomegalovirus serostatus. Authors' data handling: After removing out-of-frame reads, 2 million to 2.5 million distinct TCRbeta sequences remained. Here immunoSEQ multiplex PCR was the method, and the copy in TCRdb shows in-frame clones only, minus some. Clone size and V and J calls were adopted from that table, with D and trimming inferred from the DNA. The data show about 41,000 clones, with 70% to 80% seen just once and roughly 0.87% held by the top ten. Study-level results: CMV serostatus prediction reached median AUC roughly 0.95, or 0.91 with US-trained model.

The sort gate was single viable CD3+CD4+CD8-CD45RO+ cells for memory CD4+ T cells. This clone was recorded a few times. The antigen remains undetermined. Input material: memory CD4+ T cells from blood. The TCR was taken from an adult in good health and CMV-seronegative.

The CDR3 sequence is CASSRWTAYEQYF. In nucleotides, the CDR3 is TGCGCCAGCAGTCGATGGACGGCCTACGAGCAGTACTTC. The rearrangement joins TRBV5-1 to TRBJ2-7; D gene ambiguous. Germline CDR1 and CDR2: SGHRS and YFSETQ. The V gene lost 5 bases and the J gene lost 2 bases, with 11 bases spanning the gap. CDR3 length: 13 amino acids.